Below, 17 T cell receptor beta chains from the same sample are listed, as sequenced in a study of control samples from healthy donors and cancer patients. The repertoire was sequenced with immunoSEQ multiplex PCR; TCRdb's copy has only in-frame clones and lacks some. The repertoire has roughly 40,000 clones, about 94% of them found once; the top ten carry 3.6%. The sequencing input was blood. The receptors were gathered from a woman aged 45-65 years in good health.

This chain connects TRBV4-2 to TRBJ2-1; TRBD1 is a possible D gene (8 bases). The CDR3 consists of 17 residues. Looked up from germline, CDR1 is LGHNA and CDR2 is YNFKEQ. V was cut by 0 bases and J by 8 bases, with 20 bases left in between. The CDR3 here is CASSQDEGRTGRDEQFF. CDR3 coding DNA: TGTGCCAGCAGCCAAGATGAGGGAAGGACAGGGAGGGATGAGCAGTTCTTC.

This CDR3 reads CASHRGVGYNEQFF. CDR3 in DNA: TGTGCCAGTCACAGAGGGGTTGGCTACAATGAGCAGTTCTTC. This chain uses TRBV19 with TRBJ2-1; D tentatively fits TRBD1 or TRBD2 (5 bases each). Germline CDR1 reads LNHDA; CDR2 reads SQIVND (reference sequence). The CDR3 has 14 residues. V dropped 8 bases and J dropped 3 bases, with 14 bases sitting between them.

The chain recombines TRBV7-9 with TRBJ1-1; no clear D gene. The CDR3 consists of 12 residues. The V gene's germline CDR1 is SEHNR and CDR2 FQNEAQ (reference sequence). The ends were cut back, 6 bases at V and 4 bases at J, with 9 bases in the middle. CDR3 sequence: CASRALSTEAFF. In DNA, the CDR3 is TGTGCCAGCAGAGCTCTTTCCACTGAAGCTTTCTTT.

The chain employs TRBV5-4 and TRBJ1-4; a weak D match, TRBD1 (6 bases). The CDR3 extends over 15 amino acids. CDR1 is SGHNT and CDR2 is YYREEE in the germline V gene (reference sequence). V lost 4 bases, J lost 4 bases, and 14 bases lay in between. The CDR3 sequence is CASSREQGGNEKLFF. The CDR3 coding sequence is TGTGCCAGCAGCAGGGAACAGGGCGGTAATGAAAAACTGTTTTTT.

The CDR3 nucleotides read TGCGCCAGCAGCTTAGGAGCGGGGGGATGGGAGCAGTACTTC. This encodes CASSLGAGGWEQYF. The V gene is TRBV5-1, the J gene TRBJ2-7; 9 nucleotides align to TRBD2. This CDR3 region has 14 residues. The germline V gene encodes CDR1 SGHRS and CDR2 YFSETQ. Trimming took 2 bases from V and 7 from J; bases not matched to a gene: 7.

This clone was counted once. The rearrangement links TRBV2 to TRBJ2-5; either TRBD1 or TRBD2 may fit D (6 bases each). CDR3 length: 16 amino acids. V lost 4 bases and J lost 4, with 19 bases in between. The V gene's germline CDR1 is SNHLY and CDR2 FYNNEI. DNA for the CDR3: TGTGCCAGCAGTGCAGGAGGGGGATTTGGGAGAGAGACCCAGTACTTC. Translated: CASSAGGGFGRETQYF.

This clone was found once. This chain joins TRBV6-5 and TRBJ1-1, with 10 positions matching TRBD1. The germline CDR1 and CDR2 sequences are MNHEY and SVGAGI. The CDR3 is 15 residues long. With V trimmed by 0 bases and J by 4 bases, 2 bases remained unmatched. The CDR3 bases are TGTGCCAGCAGTTACTCCCGGACAGGGGGCACTGAAGCTTTCTTT. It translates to CASSYSRTGGTEAFF.

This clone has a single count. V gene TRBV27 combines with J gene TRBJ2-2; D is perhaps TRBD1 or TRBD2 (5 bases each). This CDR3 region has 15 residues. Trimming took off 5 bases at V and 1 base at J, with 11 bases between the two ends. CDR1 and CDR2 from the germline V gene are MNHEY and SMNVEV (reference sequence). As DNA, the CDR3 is TGTGCCAGCAGTCACCGGGGCCTGAACACCGGGGAGCTGTTTTTT. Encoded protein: CASSHRGLNTGELFF.

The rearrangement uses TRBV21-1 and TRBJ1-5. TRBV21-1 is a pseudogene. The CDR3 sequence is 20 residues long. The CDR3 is CASSKCPIQEKFDSNQPQHF. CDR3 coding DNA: TGTGCCAGCAGCAAATGCCCAATTCAGGAGAAGTTCGATAGCAATCAGCCCCAGCATTTT.

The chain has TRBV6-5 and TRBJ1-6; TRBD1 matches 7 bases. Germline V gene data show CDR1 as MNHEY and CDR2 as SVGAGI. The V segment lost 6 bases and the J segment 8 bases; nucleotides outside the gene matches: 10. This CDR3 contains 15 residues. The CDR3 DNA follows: TGTGCCAGCAGGCCCCCGGGACAGCCTTATTCACCCCTCCACTTT. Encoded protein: CASRPPGQPYSPLHF.

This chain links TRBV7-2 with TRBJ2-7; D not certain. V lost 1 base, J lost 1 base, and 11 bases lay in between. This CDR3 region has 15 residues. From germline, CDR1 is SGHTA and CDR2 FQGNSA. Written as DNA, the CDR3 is TGTGCCAGCAGCTTAGTTCGAGTAGCTTCCTACGAGCAGTACTTC. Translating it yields CASSLVRVASYEQYF.

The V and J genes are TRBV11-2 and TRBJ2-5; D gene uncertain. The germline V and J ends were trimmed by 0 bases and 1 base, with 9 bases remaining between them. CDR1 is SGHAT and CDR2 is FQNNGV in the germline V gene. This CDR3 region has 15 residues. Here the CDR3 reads CASSLEGRPQETQYF. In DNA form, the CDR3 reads TGTGCCAGCAGCTTAGAGGGCCGACCCCAAGAGACCCAGTACTTC.

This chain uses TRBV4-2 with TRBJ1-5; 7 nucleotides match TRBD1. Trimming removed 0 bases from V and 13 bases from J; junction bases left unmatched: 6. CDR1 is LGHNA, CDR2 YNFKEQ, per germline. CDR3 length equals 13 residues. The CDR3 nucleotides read TGTGCCAGCAGCCAAGATTTGGCAGGGGGTCAGCATTTT. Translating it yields CASSQDLAGGQHF.

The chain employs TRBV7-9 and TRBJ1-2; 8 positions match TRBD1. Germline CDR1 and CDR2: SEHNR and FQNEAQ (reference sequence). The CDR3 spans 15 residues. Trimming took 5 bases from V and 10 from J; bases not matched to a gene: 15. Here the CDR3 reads CASSPGTGGRGFYTF. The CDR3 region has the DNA TGTGCCAGCAGCCCCGGGACAGGAGGGAGGGGTTTCTACACCTTC.

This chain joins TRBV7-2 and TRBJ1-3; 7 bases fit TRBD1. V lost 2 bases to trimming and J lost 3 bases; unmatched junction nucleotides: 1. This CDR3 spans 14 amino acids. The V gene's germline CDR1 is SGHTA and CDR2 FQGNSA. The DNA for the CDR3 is TGTGCCAGCAGCTTAAACAGGGGTGGAAACACCATATATTTT. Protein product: CASSLNRGGNTIYF.

CDR3 in amino acids: CASSQTSSKNNEQFF. CDR3 nucleotide sequence: TGTGCCAGCAGCCAGACTAGTTCCAAGAACAATGAGCAGTTCTTC. The V and J genes are TRBV7-9 and TRBJ2-1; D is perhaps TRBD2 (6 bases). The V gene's germline CDR1 is SEHNR and CDR2 FQNEAQ (reference sequence). The CDR3 runs 15 residues. V was trimmed by 5 bases and J by 5 bases, leaving 16 bases between them.

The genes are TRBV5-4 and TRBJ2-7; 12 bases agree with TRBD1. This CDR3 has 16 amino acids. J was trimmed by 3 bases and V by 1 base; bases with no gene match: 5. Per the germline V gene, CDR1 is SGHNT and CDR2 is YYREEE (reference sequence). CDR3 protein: CASSLPGTGGFYEQYF. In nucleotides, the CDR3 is TGTGCCAGCAGCTTGCCCGGGACAGGGGGCTTCTACGAGCAGTACTTC.